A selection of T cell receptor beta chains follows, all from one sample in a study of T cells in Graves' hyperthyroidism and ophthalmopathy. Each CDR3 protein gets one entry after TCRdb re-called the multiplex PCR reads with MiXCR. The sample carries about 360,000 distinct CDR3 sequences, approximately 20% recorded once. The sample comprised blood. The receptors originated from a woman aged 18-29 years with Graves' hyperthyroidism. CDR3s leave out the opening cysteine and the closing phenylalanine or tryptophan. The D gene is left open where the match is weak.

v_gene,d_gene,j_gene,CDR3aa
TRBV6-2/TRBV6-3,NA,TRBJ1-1,ASSYLSGDTEAF
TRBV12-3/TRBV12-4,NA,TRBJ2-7,ASSPTSRTYEQY
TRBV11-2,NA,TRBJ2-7,ASSFGPDAY
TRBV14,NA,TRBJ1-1,ASSQERFVTEAF
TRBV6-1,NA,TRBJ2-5,ASSESPRPQETQY
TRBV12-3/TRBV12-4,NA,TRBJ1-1,ASRLGPGNTEAF
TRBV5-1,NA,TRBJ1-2,ASSPTPSANYGYT
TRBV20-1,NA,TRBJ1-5,SASDPRNQPQH
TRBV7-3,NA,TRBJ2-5,ASSFGRGGQETQY
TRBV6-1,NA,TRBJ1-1,ASTYVKGNTEAF
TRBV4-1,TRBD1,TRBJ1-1,ASSQVFGTANTEAF
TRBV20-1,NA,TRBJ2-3,SASSLWGPDTQY
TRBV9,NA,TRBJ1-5,ASSVDMGQPQH
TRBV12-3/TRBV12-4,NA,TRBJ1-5,ASSFEPRSNQPQH
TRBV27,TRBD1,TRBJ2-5,ASSYNRGFHQETQY
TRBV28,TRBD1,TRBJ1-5,ASTAGTGGQPQH
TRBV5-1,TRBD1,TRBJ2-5,ASSSDRNQETQY
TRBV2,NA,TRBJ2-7,ASSEYTGDEQY
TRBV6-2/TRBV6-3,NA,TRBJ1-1,ASSYGWNTEAF
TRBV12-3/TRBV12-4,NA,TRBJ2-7,ASSYQVSYEQY
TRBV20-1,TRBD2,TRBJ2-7,SAKGAGGEQY
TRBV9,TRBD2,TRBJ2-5,ASSAGTSVTQY
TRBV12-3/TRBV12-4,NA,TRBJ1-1,ASSLRPRINEAF
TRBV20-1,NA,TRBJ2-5,SASPPSEVGETQY
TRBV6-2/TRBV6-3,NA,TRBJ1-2,ASSLGFTRNYGYT
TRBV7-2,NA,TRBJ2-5,ASSLAYWGQETQY
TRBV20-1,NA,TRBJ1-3,SATLNSGNTIY
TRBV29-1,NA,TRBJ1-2,SAVDPFGDGYT
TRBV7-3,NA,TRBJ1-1,ASSLTSRGNTEAF
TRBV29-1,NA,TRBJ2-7,SARPWGASQEQY
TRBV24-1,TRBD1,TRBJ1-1,ATSDSTGTNTEAF
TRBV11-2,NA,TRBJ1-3,ASSLGTSGNTIY
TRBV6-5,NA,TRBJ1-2,ASSSEVEANYGYT
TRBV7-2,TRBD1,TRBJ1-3,ASSQRQGYGNTIY
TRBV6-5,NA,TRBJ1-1,ASSYSNQGMDTEAF
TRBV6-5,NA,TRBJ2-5,ASSYSMGQETQY
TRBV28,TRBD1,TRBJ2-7,ASTPPDRIYEQY
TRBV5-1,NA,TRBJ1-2,ASSFGGGDYT